This T cell receptor beta chain was captured in a study of T cell repertoires in Merkel cell carcinoma (dated by TCRdb to the late 2010s). Regarding the complete study: Patients with prior intralesional immunotherapy or systemic immune checkpoint blockade before the biopsy were excluded. To be included, a participant needed a diagnosis of MCPyV-positive Merkel cell carcinoma and tumor-infiltrating lymphocytes that had been successfully expanded in vitro. The MCPyV-specific clonotypes were initially defined from expanded tumor-infiltrating lymphocytes through tetramer sorting, cloning and paired TCR sequencing. Findings and caveats that apply to the study as a whole: Normal tissue biopsies were not studied.

TRB CDR3 sequencing and data processing of tumor genomic DNA were performed with the immunoSEQ assay. TCRdb took this table from immuneACCESS and kept in-frame rearrangements with V and J called. Such tables lack part of the clones; where checked against another copy, unresolved V genes explain under half of the gap, and the rest is unexplained. Here the sample has some 14,000 clones; 76% occur a single time. Clones ranked in the top ten supply 17% of the sample. This clone was seen once. Its antigen is still unknown. Base quality data are lacking; no much larger clone is found one base away. As encoded in the germline V gene, CDR1 is LGHNT while CDR2 is FRNRAP. Spanning cysteine to phenylalanine, the CDR3 consists of 15 amino acids. The retained sequence is limited to the CDR3, 45 bases, with the frame set at the first base. Relative to germline, V is 3 bases shorter and J is 2 bases shorter, with 13 bases between their ends.

Every study subject tested positive for serum antibodies to T-antigen and had biopsy-confirmed Merkel cell carcinoma that was MCPyV-positive. Genomic DNA was extracted from more than five adjacent 10-micron frozen tumor sections without any cell sorting or culture. About 5 x 5 x 5 mm of tumor biopsy tissue was frozen in optimal cutting temperature compound. In the frozen biopsy, scout sections stained with hematoxylin and eosin confirmed plenty of Merkel cell carcinoma along with infiltrating cells. This receptor was obtained from an adult with Merkel cell carcinoma. Material: tumor tissue. Recombination joined TRBV12-5 with TRBJ2-5; the D region is possibly TRBD1 or TRBD2, each matching across 6 bases. The CDR3 protein sequence reads: CASGLWGAGQETQYF. Here is the DNA: TGTGCTAGTGGTTTATGGGGGGCTGGACAAGAGACCCAGTACTTC.